This T cell receptor (beta chain) comes out of a study of long-term antiretroviral therapy in people with HIV. About the study: The immediate-ART recommendation dates to 2015, and the earliest samples predate it by about a decade.

Concerning this clone: Its antigen is still unknown.

Trimming took 6 bases from V and 0 from J, leaving 3 bases between them. This CDR3 is built from 12 residues. In germline, CDR1 is MDHEN, CDR2 SYDVKM. immunoSEQ v3.0 was run at survey level. Method: immunoSEQ multiplex PCR; TCRdb's copy keeps in-frame clones and lacks some. The sample lists 25,000 to 30,000 clones; roughly 80% were seen once. All participants with HIV were treated in the United States. Study results and limitations: Samples were collected from about 2004 to 2018 under possibly less effective ART regimens. Dominance of pre-ART expanded clones persisted, fluctuating and often declining after ART.

The chain uses TRBV28 and TRBJ1-5, with D unresolved. The sequence was collected from a man aged 45-65 years with HIV. Sequenced here: unsorted PBMCs, sampled 2.9 years after starting antiretroviral therapy. The CDR3: CASRDSNQPQHF. As DNA, the CDR3 is TGTGCCAGCAGGGATAGCAATCAGCCCCAGCATTTT.